The 23 T cell receptor beta chains below were found in one sample sequenced in a study of T-cell memory formation after mild COVID-19. MiXCR, applied by TCRdb to the 5' RACE reads, yields one record per CDR3 protein. The sample has 500,000 to 650,000 distinct CDR3 sequences, about a fifth seen once. What was sequenced was PBMCs or a T cell subset sorted from them (not recorded which). The receptor set was obtained from an adult woman who had mild COVID-19 (a few samples of this study predate the infection). Cell type and time point are not known.

This chain uses TRBV9 with TRBJ2-7; 7 positions match TRBD1. There are 13 residues in the CDR3. CDR1 SGDLS and CDR2 YYNGEE come from the germline V gene. The V and J ends lost 0 bases and 4 bases, in that order; junction bases with no gene match: 1. This CDR3 is CASSVEQGYEQYF. The CDR3 nucleotides are TGTGCCAGCAGCGTAGAACAGGGGTACGAGCAGTACTTC.

There are a few counts of this clonotype. The chain couples TRBV4-2 to TRBJ2-7; D uncertain. The V end was cut by 1 base, the J end by 0 bases, with 4 bases between. Germline CDR1 is LGHNA and CDR2 is YNFKEQ. The CDR3 has 13 residues. Here the CDR3 reads CASSQAASYEQYF. The CDR3 region has the DNA TGTGCCAGCAGCCAAGCTGCCTCCTACGAGCAGTACTTC.

This clonotype was picked up many times. The genes are TRBV18 and TRBJ2-2; 8 bases line up with TRBD1. The CDR3 has 15 residues. CDR1 and CDR2 (germline): KGHSH, LQKENI. V dropped 5 bases and J dropped 0; count of bases not matched to a gene: 2. CDR3 sequence: CASSADRANTGELFF. CDR3 coding DNA: TGTGCCAGCTCAGCGGACAGGGCGAACACCGGGGAGCTGTTTTTT.

This clonotype was recorded a few times. The chain joins TRBV6-2 or TRBV6-3 to TRBJ2-7; 12 nucleotides agree with TRBD2. This CDR3 has 16 amino acids. Germline CDR1 is MNHEY and CDR2 is SVGEGT. J gave up 6 bases and V 2 bases, and 8 bases lay outside the gene matches. CDR3 sequence (DNA): TGTGCCAGCAGTTACGCTTTAACTAGCGGGAGGACCGAGCAGTACTTC. It is translated as CASSYALTSGRTEQYF.

This clonotype was found many times. The chain employs TRBV12-3 or TRBV12-4 and TRBJ2-7, with 12 bases fitting TRBD2. The CDR3 is 15 amino acids. The trim removed 5 bases at V and 3 bases at J, leaving 5 bases unmatched. CDR3 in DNA: TGTGCCAGCAGTCTGAGACTAGCGGGGGTCTACGAGCAGTACTTC. Translating it yields CASSLRLAGVYEQYF.

This clonotype is a singleton in its sample. Compared with germline, one end of the junction differs, possibly owing to a read error. V usage is TRBV30 and J usage is TRBJ1-5; the D is unclear. Germline CDR1 and CDR2: GTSNPN and SVGIG (reference sequence). The CDR3 extends over 14 amino acids. CDR3 in amino acids: CAWSVGGGNQPQHF. The CDR3 DNA reads TGTGCATGGAGTGTTGGTGGGGGCAATCAGCCCCAGCATTTT.

In this sample, this clonotype turned up a few times. This chain connects TRBV15 to TRBJ2-7; D possibly corresponds to TRBD1 (6 bases). The CDR3 has 17 residues. Germline-derived CDR1 and CDR2 are LNHNV and YYDKDF (reference sequence). V was trimmed by 0 bases and J by 2 bases, leaving 17 bases between them. CDR3 in DNA: TGTGCCACCAGCAGAGATGGGGGCGGCAGGGCTACCTACGAGCAGTACTTC. Its protein product is CATSRDGGGRATYEQYF.

The genes are TRBV15 and TRBJ2-1; 12 bases map to TRBD2. The CDR3 loop spans 15 amino acids. V lost 5 bases, J lost 10 bases, and 9 bases stayed unmatched. Germline loops: CDR1 LNHNV, CDR2 YYDKDF (reference sequence). CDR3 protein: CATSPGLAGPNEQFF. The DNA of the CDR3 is TGTGCCACCAGCCCGGGACTAGCGGGCCCCAACGAGCAGTTCTTC.

The J gene is TRBJ1-5, the V gene TRBV7-2; D may be TRBD1 (5 bases). Trimming removed 2 bases at V and 6 bases at J, with 14 bases between. This CDR3 has 15 amino acids. CDR1 SGHTA and CDR2 FQGNSA come from the germline V gene. In DNA form, the CDR3 reads TGTGCCAGCAGCTTAATATATCAGGGAATTCAGCCCCAGCATTTT. Residues: CASSLIYQGIQPQHF.

This chain joins TRBV6-5 and TRBJ1-2, with 8 bases identical to TRBD1. After removal of 2 bases from V and 3 bases from J, the junction contained 5 bases not matched to a gene. Germline-derived CDR1 and CDR2 are MNHEY and SVGAGI. CDR3 length: 15 amino acids. CDR3 sequence: CASSYDRTGYYGYTF. DNA for the CDR3: TGTGCCAGCAGTTACGACCGGACAGGGTACTATGGCTACACCTTC.

The gene calls are TRBV4-3 and TRBJ2-1; 8 bases are a match to TRBD2. This CDR3 region has 14 residues. Unmatched junction bases numbered 4, after V lost 1 base and J lost 8 bases. The germline CDR1 and CDR2 sequences are LGHNA and YSLEER. The CDR3 protein is CASSQVGGVDEQFF. Written as DNA, the CDR3 is TGCGCCAGCAGCCAAGTCGGGGGGGTCGATGAGCAGTTCTTC.

The chain carries TRBV12-3 or TRBV12-4 and TRBJ1-2; unclear D gene. The germline V and J ends were trimmed by 4 bases and 3 bases, with 12 bases remaining between them. The CDR3 is 14 residues long. In nucleotides, the CDR3 is TGTGCCAGCAGTTATCAGGAGAACTACTATGGCTACACCTTC. Its translation is CASSYQENYYGYTF.

As to this clonotype: The junction differs from germline at one of its ends, possibly a read error. The genes are TRBV12-5 and TRBJ2-3, with TRBD2 identical over 9 bases. The CDR3 runs 13 residues. Germline V gene lookup returns CDR1 LGHNT and CDR2 FRNRAP. The CDR3 DNA sequence: TGTGCTAGTGGTTTGGACGGGTTCGGGCTAGCGGGATTT. Its protein product is CASGLDGFGLAGF.

The gene calls are TRBV6-5 and TRBJ1-2; no reliable D call. This CDR3 contains 13 residues. V gave up 4 bases and J gave up 3 bases, with 9 bases separating them. Germline CDR1 is MNHEY and CDR2 is SVGAGI. The CDR3 spells CASSSKADYGYTF. The CDR3 bases are TGTGCCAGCAGTTCCAAAGCGGACTATGGCTACACCTTC.

The V call is TRBV18, the J call TRBJ2-5; D is unclear. CDR1 and CDR2 from the germline V gene are KGHSH and LQKENI. The CDR3 extends over 14 amino acids. Trimming removed 4 bases from V and 3 bases from J, with 12 bases in between. The CDR3 DNA reads TGTGCCAGCTCACGTCCAGGCACTAAAGAGACCCAGTACTTC. The encoded protein is CASSRPGTKETQYF.

The rearrangement uses TRBV2 and TRBJ1-5; TRBD1 might be the D (5 bases). This CDR3 is 15 amino acids long. CDR1 and CDR2 from the germline V gene are SNHLY and FYNNEI. V lost 8 bases and J 6 bases, leaving 20 bases between the germline ends. The CDR3 spells CASDLLGAGSQPQHF. In nucleotides, the CDR3 is TGTGCCAGCGACTTGCTAGGGGCGGGAAGTCAGCCCCAGCATTTT. The variable domain in full, completed from reference TRBV2 and TRBJ1-5, reads EPEVTQTPSHQVTQMGQEVILRCVPISNHLYFYWYRQILGQKVEFLVSFYNNEISEKSEIFDDQFSVERPDGSNFTLKIRSTKLEDSAMYFCASDLLGAGSQPQHFGDGTRLSIL.

The chain combines TRBV7-2 with TRBJ2-6; tentatively, D is TRBD1 or TRBD2 (5 bases each). This CDR3 is 18 amino acids long. V lost 5 bases to trimming and J lost 1 base, with 18 bases between them. The V gene's germline CDR1 is SGHTA and CDR2 FQGNSA. As DNA, the CDR3 is TGTGCCAGCAGCGACACCCCCGGGGCAGGGTCTGGGGCCAACGTCCTGACTTTC. Translating gives CASSDTPGAGSGANVLTF.

The chain uses TRBV20-1 and TRBJ1-2; perhaps TRBD1 as D (5 bases). Germline CDR1 and CDR2: DFQATT and SNEGSKA (reference sequence). The V end was cut by 0 bases, the J end by 8 bases, with 16 bases between. CDR3 length: 14 amino acids. CDR3 amino acids: CSARDGQGIGGYTF. The CDR3 nucleotides are TGCAGTGCTAGAGATGGCCAGGGTATAGGGGGCTACACCTTC.

The table lists this clonotype with a few counts. This chain connects TRBV20-1 to TRBJ2-7; TRBD1 might be the D (5 bases). CDR3 length: 16 residues. Deletions cut 8 bases from V and 0 bases from J, with 23 bases between. Germline loops: CDR1 DFQATT, CDR2 SNEGSKA (reference sequence). CDR3 sequence (DNA): TGCAGTTGGTGGGTTCCTACAACAGGAAGCTCCTACGAGCAGTACTTC. This encodes CSWWVPTTGSSYEQYF.

The V and J genes are TRBV20-1 and TRBJ2-7; D gene uncertain. The germline V gene has CDR1 DFQATT and CDR2 SNEGSKA (reference sequence). The CDR3 is 13 residues long. The V gene lost 1 base and the J gene lost 2 bases, with 9 bases spanning the gap. CDR3 protein: CSARGTAAYEQYF. For the CDR3, the DNA is TGCAGTGCTAGAGGTACAGCCGCCTACGAGCAGTACTTC.

The chain carries TRBV20-1 and TRBJ1-2; D gene uncertain. V gave up 3 bases and J gave up 1 base, with 12 bases separating them. The CDR3 extends over 14 amino acids. Germline V lookup: CDR1 DFQATT, CDR2 SNEGSKA (reference sequence). DNA of the CDR3: TGCAGTGCTAGGACGACACAACTTAACTATGGCTACACCTTC. It is translated as CSARTTQLNYGYTF.

The V call is TRBV27, the J call TRBJ2-1; the match to TRBD1 covers 10 bases. The V gene's germline CDR1 is MNHEY and CDR2 SMNVEV (reference sequence). V gave up 0 bases and J gave up 2 bases; unmatched junction bases: 4. This CDR3 has 17 amino acids. CDR3 nucleotide sequence: TGTGCCAGCAGTTTATCCCTCGACAGGGGGCCCTACAATGAGCAGTTCTTC. This codes for CASSLSLDRGPYNEQFF.

This chain connects TRBV5-5 to TRBJ2-1, with D possibly matching TRBD1 (5 bases). CDR1 and CDR2 (germline): SGHKS, YYEKEE (reference sequence). Between the trimmed V and J ends, which lost 3 bases and 9 bases, there was a span of 10 bases. The CDR3 spans 12 residues. The CDR3 DNA sequence: TGTGCCAGCAGCTCCCAAGGGGTTGAGCAGTTCTTC. This translates into CASSSQGVEQFF.